Listed below are T cell receptor beta chains from one sample, sequenced in a study of identifying expanded T cells in peripheral blood. Data came from immunoSEQ multiplex PCR; TCRdb stores just in-frame clones and leaves some out. The table has over 100,000 clones, around 89% seen once. Sequencing was carried out using blood. These receptors all come from a person aged 18-70 years in good health. The CDR3 runs from the conserved cysteine through the conserved F or W. Fields, in order: J gene, D gene, clone size, V gene, CDR3 DNA, CDR3 protein. A D gene is named only where the DNA matches it firmly. A row's size may be missing; if present it is once, few, many or a size class.

TRBJ2-7	TRBD2	NA	TRBV9	TGTGCCAGCAACCCAGGACTAGCGGGAGGCGAGCAGTACTTC	CASNPGLAGGEQYF
TRBJ1-3	TRBD1	NA	TRBV4-2	TGTGCCAGCAGCCAAGCGTTATATGGACAGGGGGCTGGAAACACCATATATTTT	CASSQALYGQGAGNTIYF
TRBJ1-3	TRBD1	NA	TRBV10-3	TGTGCCATCAGCAAGGAGGGACAGGGAGTGCACACCATATATTTT	CAISKEGQGVHTIYF
TRBJ2-7	NA	once	TRBV7-2	TGTGCCAGCAGCTTATCAGGCTACGAGCAGTACTTC	CASSLSGYEQYF
TRBJ2-7	NA	NA	TRBV7-8	TGTGCCAGCAGCTTTGGGAGCTCCTACGAGCAGTACTTC	CASSFGSSYEQYF
TRBJ2-7	NA	NA	TRBV19	TGTGCCAGTAGTATACTTCGGGGAAGCGACGAGCAGTACTTC	CASSILRGSDEQYF
TRBJ2-1	TRBD2	NA	TRBV5-1	TGCGCCAGCAGCTTGGCAAGCGGGGATTACAATGAGCAGTTCTTC	CASSLASGDYNEQFF
TRBJ2-1	NA	NA	TRBV5-1	TGCGCCAGCAGTCACCAATGGGGCAATGAGCAGTTCTTC	CASSHQWGNEQFF
TRBJ2-1	TRBD2	NA	TRBV5-1	TGCGCCAGCAGCTTGGAACTAGCGGCCGGGAGCAATGAGCAGTTCTTC	CASSLELAAGSNEQFF
TRBJ2-7	TRBD2	few	TRBV27	TGTGCCAGCAGTTTAGCCTGGAGTTTAGCGGGAGAAGGAGAGCAGTACTTC	CASSLAWSLAGEGEQYF
TRBJ1-4	NA	NA	TRBV7-9	TGTGCCAGCAGCTTACCGTTACAGACAACTAATGAAAAACTGTTTTTT	CASSLPLQTTNEKLFF
TRBJ1-3	NA	NA	TRBV6-1	TGTGCCAGCAGGGATACAGGATTCGGAAACACCATATATTTT	CASRDTGFGNTIYF
TRBJ1-6	TRBD1	NA	TRBV6-5	TGTGCCAGCAAAAGGGGACAGACCTCCGGAACACCCCTCCACTTT	CASKRGQTSGTPLHF
TRBJ2-5	TRBD1	NA	TRBV19	TGTGCCAGTAGGAAGACAGGGGTAAGAGAGACCCAGTACTTC	CASRKTGVRETQYF
TRBJ2-5	TRBD1	NA	TRBV7-2	TGTGCCAGCAGCTCCCCTCAAAGCGACAGGGGCCAAGAGACCCAGTACTTC	CASSSPQSDRGQETQYF
TRBJ2-1	NA	NA	TRBV7-9	TGTGCCAGCAGCTTAATCGCGGACAATGAGCAGTTCTTC	CASSLIADNEQFF
TRBJ2-2	NA	NA	TRBV29-1	TGCAGCGGAAGCCGGGACACCGGGGAGCTGTTTTTT	CSGSRDTGELFF
TRBJ2-1	NA	NA	TRBV18	TGTGCCAGCTCACCGATGCAGAATGAGCAGTTCTTC	CASSPMQNEQFF
TRBJ1-5	NA	NA	TRBV19	TGTGCCAGTAGTATCCTCCCTATAGGAAGCAATCAGCCCCAGCATTTT	CASSILPIGSNQPQHF
TRBJ1-5	NA	few	TRBV5-1	TGCGCCAGCAGCTTGGCAGGGGATGGCAATCAGCCCCAGCATTTT	CASSLAGDGNQPQHF
TRBJ2-3	NA	NA	TRBV28	TGTGCCAGCAGTCTCGGACTCTCGGTAGATACGCAGTATTTT	CASSLGLSVDTQYF
TRBJ2-7	NA	once	TRBV6-6	TGTGCCAGCAGCCCGAGGACAACCTCGTGGGAGCAGTACTTC	CASSPRTTSWEQYF
TRBJ2-7	NA	NA	TRBV4-2	TGTGCCAGCAGCCAATCTGACTACGAGCAGTACTTC	CASSQSDYEQYF
TRBJ1-5	NA	few	TRBV19	TGTGCCAGTAGTAGGGACTCAAATCAGCCCCAGCATTTT	CASSRDSNQPQHF
TRBJ1-2	TRBD1	NA	TRBV9	TGTGCCAGCAGCGTAGTAACAGGGGCGGACTATGGCTACACCTTC	CASSVVTGADYGYTF
TRBJ2-5	TRBD2	once	TRBV5-1	TGCGCCAGCAGCCTAACTAGCGAGCGAGAGACCCAGTACTTC	CASSLTSERETQYF
TRBJ1-4	TRBD1	NA	TRBV4-2	TGTGCCAGCAGCCATAACAGGGGCCCAGCAACTAATGAAAAACTGTTTTTT	CASSHNRGPATNEKLFF
TRBJ2-1	NA	NA	TRBV19	TGTGCCAGTACCTCTATGTCAGGTTTCCACAATGAGCAGTTCTTC	CASTSMSGFHNEQFF
TRBJ2-4	NA	NA	TRBV10-3	TGTGCCACCACTCCGGACTTAGCCAAAAACATTCAGTACTTC	CATTPDLAKNIQYF
TRBJ1-4	TRBD1	NA	TRBV7-9	TGTGCCAGCAGCCCAAGACAGGGGGGAGAAAAACTGTTTTTT	CASSPRQGGEKLFF
TRBJ2-2	NA	NA	TRBV5-4	TGTGCCAGCAGCCCGGTCCCGAACACCGGGGAGCTGTTTTTT	CASSPVPNTGELFF
TRBJ2-5	NA	NA	TRBV30	TGTGCCTGGAGTTCGATAAATTCCCAAGAGACCCAGTACTTC	CAWSSINSQETQYF
TRBJ2-7	NA	once	TRBV7-9	TGTGCCAGCAGCTTAGGTGTGGGGGGCGGCTCCTACGAGCAGTACTTC	CASSLGVGGGSYEQYF
TRBJ1-4	NA	NA	TRBV5-6	TGTGCCAGCAGCTTCGGGCCCGACGCAACTAATGAAAAACTGTTTTTT	CASSFGPDATNEKLFF
TRBJ1-4	TRBD1	NA	TRBV18	TGTGCCAGCTCACCTGGGACAGGGGGCGCGGAAAAACTGTTTTTT	CASSPGTGGAEKLFF
TRBJ1-1	NA	few	TRBV7-2	TGTGCCAGCACCCAATCACAGGTTCCGCTGAACACTGAAGCTTTCTTT	CASTQSQVPLNTEAFF
TRBJ1-1	NA	NA	TRBV19	TGTGCCAGTAGCATCCAGGGGTACGGAACTGAAGCTTTCTTT	CASSIQGYGTEAFF
TRBJ1-1	NA	NA	TRBV6-1	TGTGCCAGCAGTGATTCGACAGCGATGAACACTGAAGCTTTCTTT	CASSDSTAMNTEAFF